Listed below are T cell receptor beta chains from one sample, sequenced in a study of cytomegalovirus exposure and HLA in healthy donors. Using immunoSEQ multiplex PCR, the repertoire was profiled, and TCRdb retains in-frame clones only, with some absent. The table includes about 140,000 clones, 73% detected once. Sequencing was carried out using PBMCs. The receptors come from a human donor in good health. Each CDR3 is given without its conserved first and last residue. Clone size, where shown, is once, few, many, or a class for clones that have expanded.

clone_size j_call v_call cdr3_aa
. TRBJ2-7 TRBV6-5 ASEGASGQY
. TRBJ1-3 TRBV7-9 ASSLAQGAGNTIY
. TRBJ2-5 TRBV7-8 ASSLGGRAQY
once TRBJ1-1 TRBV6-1 ASSEEPVPNTEAF
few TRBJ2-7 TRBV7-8 ASSLGAGGTYEQY
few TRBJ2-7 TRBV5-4 ASSSPGTVSYEQY
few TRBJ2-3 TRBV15 ATSSRDTDTQY
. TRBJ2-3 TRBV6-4 ASRELAGVPDTQY
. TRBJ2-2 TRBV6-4 ASSDSSSGGETGELF
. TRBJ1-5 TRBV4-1 ASSPGVLKNPNQPQH
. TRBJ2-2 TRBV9 ASSPFGGNTGELF
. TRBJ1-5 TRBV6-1 ASSEGGQPQH
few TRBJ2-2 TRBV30 ALLAGEGTGELF
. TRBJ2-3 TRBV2 ASSRLAAPTDTQY
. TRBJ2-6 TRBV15 ATSRDRGGSGANVLT
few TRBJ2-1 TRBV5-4 ASSSTSGGNEQF
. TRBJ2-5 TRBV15 ATSGIRTNRETQY
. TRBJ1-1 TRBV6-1 ASSHMGGRNTEAF
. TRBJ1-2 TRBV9 ASSRGGDGYT
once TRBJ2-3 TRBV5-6 ASSLLTDTQY
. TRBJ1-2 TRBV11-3 ASSLYWGDRSNYGYT
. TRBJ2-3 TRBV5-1 ASSIAGLAADTQY
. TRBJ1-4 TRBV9 ASSPRTGFGTNEKLF
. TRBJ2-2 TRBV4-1 ASSYSGGPNTGELF
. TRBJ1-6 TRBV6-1 ASSRTGTRDSPLH
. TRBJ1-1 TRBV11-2 ASSFSGKEAF
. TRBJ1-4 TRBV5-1 ASSGDPGAREKLF
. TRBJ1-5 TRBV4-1 ASSLQGIEQPQH
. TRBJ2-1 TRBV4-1 ASSPGTSGKHHNEQF
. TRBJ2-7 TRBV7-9 ASSPRDLGTRGEQY
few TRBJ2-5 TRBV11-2 ASSSWGGAGKKTQY
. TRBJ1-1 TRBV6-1 ASRRTAGTEAF
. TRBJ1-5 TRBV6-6 ASREGAVQPQH
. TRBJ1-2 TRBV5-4 ASSPDMGLGT
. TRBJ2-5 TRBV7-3 ASSSGSRETQY
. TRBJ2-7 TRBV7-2 ASSLGASTTYEQY
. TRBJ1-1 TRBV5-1 ASSLGTNTEAF
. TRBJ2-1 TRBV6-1 ASSRVSYNEQF
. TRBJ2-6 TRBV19 ASSPQDRGRVSGANVLT
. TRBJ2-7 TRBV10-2 ASSEGTDEQY
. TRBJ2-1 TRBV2 ASSLNPIYNEQF
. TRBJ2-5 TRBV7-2 ASSFNHHSQY
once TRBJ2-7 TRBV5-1 ASSAPLAGGSYEQY
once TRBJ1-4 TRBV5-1 ASSRGTGEKLF
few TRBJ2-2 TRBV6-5 ASTLELF
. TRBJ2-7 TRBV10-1 ASSARGASYEQY
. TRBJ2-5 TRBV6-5 ASSYRTGVQEAQY